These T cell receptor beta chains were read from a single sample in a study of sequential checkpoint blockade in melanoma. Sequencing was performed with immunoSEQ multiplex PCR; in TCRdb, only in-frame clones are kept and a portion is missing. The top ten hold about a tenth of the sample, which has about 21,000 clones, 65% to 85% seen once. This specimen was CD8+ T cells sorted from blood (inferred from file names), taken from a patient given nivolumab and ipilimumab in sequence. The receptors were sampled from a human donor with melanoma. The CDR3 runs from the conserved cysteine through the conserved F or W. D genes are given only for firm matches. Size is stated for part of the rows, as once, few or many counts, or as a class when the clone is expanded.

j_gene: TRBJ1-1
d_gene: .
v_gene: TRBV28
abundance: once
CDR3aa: CASSLYRVSGGAFF
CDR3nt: TGTGCCAGCAGTTTATATAGGGTTAGCGGGGGCGCTTTCTTT

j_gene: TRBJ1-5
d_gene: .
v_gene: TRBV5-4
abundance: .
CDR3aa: CASSPAGFSNQPQHF
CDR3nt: TGTGCCAGCAGCCCCGCAGGGTTTAGCAATCAGCCCCAGCATTTT

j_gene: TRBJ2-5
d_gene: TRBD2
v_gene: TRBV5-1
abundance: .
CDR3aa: CASGGGEPETQYF
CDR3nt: TGCGCCAGTGGGGGGGGAGAGCCAGAGACCCAGTACTTC

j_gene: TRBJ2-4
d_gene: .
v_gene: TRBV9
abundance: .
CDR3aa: CASSVREGANIQYF
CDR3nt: TGTGCCAGCAGCGTCCGGGAGGGGGCAAACATTCAGTACTTC

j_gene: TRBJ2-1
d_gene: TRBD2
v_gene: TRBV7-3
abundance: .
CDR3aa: CASSFYSGGVNNEQFF
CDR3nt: TGTGCCAGCAGCTTCTATTCGGGGGGAGTAAACAATGAGCAGTTCTTC

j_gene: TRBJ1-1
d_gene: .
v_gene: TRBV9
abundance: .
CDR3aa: CASSLYSGTEAFF
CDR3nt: TGTGCCAGCAGCCTATATTCGGGCACTGAAGCTTTCTTT

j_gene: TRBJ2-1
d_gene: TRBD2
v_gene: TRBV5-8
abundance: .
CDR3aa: CASSLASGGFGEQFF
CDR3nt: TGTGCCAGCAGCTTAGCTAGCGGGGGCTTCGGTGAGCAGTTCTTC

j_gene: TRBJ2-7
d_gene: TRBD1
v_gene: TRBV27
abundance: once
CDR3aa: CASSPLGGNYEQYF
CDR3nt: TGTGCCAGCAGTCCCCTAGGGGGCAACTACGAGCAGTACTTC

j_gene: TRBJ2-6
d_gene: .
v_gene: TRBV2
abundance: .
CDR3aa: CASSWGPGANVLTF
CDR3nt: TGTGCCAGCAGTTGGGGGCCCGGGGCCAACGTCCTGACTTTC

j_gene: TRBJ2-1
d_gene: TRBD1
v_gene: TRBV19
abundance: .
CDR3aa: CASSPLPGQGSYNEQFF
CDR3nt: TGTGCCAGTAGTCCTCTCCCTGGACAGGGCTCCTACAATGAGCAGTTCTTC

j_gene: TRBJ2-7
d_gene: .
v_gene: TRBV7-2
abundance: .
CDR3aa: CASSFNSYEQYF
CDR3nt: TGTGCCAGCAGTTTCAACTCCTACGAGCAGTACTTC

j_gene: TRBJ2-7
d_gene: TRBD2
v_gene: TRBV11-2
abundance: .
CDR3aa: CASNPSGGAHEQYF
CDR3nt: TGTGCCAGCAACCCTTCCGGGGGGGCCCACGAGCAGTACTTC

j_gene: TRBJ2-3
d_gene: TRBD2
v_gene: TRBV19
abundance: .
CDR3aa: CASSMRIAAGGPDTQYF
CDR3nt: TGTGCCAGTAGTATGAGAATCGCGGCGGGAGGGCCAGATACGCAGTATTTT

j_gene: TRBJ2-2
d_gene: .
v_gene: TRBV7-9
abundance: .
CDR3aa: CASRGLLGTGELFF
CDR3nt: TGTGCCAGCCGCGGTTTATTGGGCACCGGGGAGCTGTTTTTT

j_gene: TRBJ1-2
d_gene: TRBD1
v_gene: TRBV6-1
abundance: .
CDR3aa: CASRQGQAAYGYTF
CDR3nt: TGTGCCAGCAGGCAGGGACAGGCTGCTTATGGCTACACCTTC